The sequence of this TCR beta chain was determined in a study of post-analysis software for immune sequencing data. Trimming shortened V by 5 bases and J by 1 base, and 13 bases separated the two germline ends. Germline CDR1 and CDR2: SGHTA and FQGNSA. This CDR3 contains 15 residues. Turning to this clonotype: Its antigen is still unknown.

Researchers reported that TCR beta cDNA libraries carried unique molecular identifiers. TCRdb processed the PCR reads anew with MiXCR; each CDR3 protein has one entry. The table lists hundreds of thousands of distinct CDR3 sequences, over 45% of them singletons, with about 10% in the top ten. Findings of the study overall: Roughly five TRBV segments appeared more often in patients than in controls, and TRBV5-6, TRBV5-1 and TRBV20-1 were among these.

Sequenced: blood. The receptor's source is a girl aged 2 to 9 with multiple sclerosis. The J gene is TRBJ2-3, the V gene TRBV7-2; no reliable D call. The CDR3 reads CASSRLKYGTDTQYF. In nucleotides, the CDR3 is TGTGCCAGCAGCCGGCTGAAGTACGGCACAGATACGCAGTATTTT.